This T cell receptor (beta chain) was observed in a study of T cell responses to AZD1222 COVID-19 vaccine. In the study overall: Some second doses came at about 4 weeks and others at about 12 weeks; these were pooled.

The method was immunoSEQ multiplex PCR; TCRdb's version includes in-frame clones alone and lacks a portion of them. The top ten hold about 6% of the sample, which has around 85,000 clones, 70% to 90% seen once. Only one count was recorded for this clone. Antigen: not known. Points from the study as a whole: Once two AZD1222 doses were given, Spike-specific TCR breadth and depth went up. No day 14 peak samples; only post-peak repertoires were characterized.

Sequences were derived from peripheral blood, sampled on day 0 of AZD1222 vaccination. The clonotype was recovered from an adult in good health.

CDR3 amino acids: CATSDPGTDTQYF. CDR3 bases: TGTGCCACCAGTGACCCAGGCACAGATACGCAGTATTTT. This sequence joins TRBV24-1 and TRBJ2-3; D gene unclear. This CDR3 has 13 residues. Germline CDR1 KGHDR, CDR2 SFDVKD. V lost 4 bases and J 1 base, leaving 5 bases between the germline ends.